The 13 T cell receptor beta chains below come from one sample, sequenced in a study of molecular identifiers for immune sequencing clone quantification. TCRdb re-derived calls from the PCR reads in MiXCR, one entry per CDR3 protein. The sample has about 510,000 distinct CDR3 sequences; about 25% are singletons. Source material: naive CD8+ T cells from blood, with Jurkat cell RNA spiked in. This sample's subset: FACS-sorted CD8+CD4-CCR7+CD45RA+ naive T cells. The receptors were sampled from a human donor in good health. Some libraries in this study had Jurkat cell RNA spiked in.

The V gene is TRBV6-5, the J gene TRBJ2-3, with D possibly being TRBD1 (6 bases). V was trimmed by 5 bases and J by 4 bases, leaving 16 bases between them. Germline V gene lookup returns CDR1 MNHEY and CDR2 SVGAGI. CDR3 length: 15 residues. In DNA form, the CDR3 reads TGTGCCAGCAGTCTCCGAGGGGGTTGGGCAGATACGCAGTATTTT. Encoded protein: CASSLRGGWADTQYF.

This clonotype was observed a few times. The chain carries TRBV12-3 or TRBV12-4 and TRBJ1-1; D not resolved. The CDR3 loop spans 14 amino acids. Deletions cut 2 bases from V and 3 bases from J, with 10 bases between. CDR3 in amino acids: CASSLNGIYTEAFF. The CDR3 nucleotides are TGTGCCAGCAGTTTAAACGGGATCTACACTGAAGCTTTCTTT.

This clonotype was counted between two and nine times. The chain is built from TRBV7-9 and TRBJ2-7; 8 bases match TRBD1. This CDR3 is built from 14 residues. With V trimmed by 2 bases and J by 5 bases, 5 bases remained unmatched. Looked up from germline, CDR1 is SEHNR and CDR2 is FQNEAQ (reference sequence). The CDR3 region has the DNA TGTGCCAGCAGCTTATCAGGGGGCCGGGACGAGCAGTACTTC. Amino acid sequence: CASSLSGGRDEQYF.

As to this clonotype: A much more abundant neighbour one base away suggests this may be a read error. The conserved phenylalanine or tryptophan is not found at the CDR3 terminus, so this likely reflects a read error. This chain joins TRBV3-1 and TRBJ2-7; 7 bases match TRBD1. The CDR3 spans 15 residues. The V segment lost 2 bases and the J segment 3 bases; nucleotides outside the gene matches: 7. Germline V gene sequence: CDR1 LGHDT, CDR2 YNNKEL (reference sequence). CDR3: CASSQPRDSHYEQYL. The CDR3 DNA follows: TGTGCCAGCAGCCAACCCCGGGACAGCCACTACGAGCAGTACCTC.

The V call is TRBV14, the J call TRBJ2-1; D is possibly TRBD2 (7 bases). Trimming took 0 bases from V and 9 from J, leaving 15 bases between them. CDR1 is SGHDN, CDR2 FVKESK, per germline. CDR3 length: 15 residues. The CDR3 loop reads CASSQDLLRGGEQFF. The CDR3 DNA sequence: TGTGCCAGCAGCCAAGATCTCCTTAGGGGGGGTGAGCAGTTCTTC.

This clonotype has only a few counts. The J gene is TRBJ1-2, the V gene TRBV6-2 or TRBV6-3; D perhaps matches TRBD1 (6 bases). CDR3 length: 16 residues. V dropped 2 bases and J dropped 6 bases, with 19 bases sitting between them. Germline CDR1 MNHEY, CDR2 SVGEGT. CDR3 sequence (DNA): TGTGCCAGCAGTTACCCTTCTTTGGACAGAAGGGATGGCTACACCTTC. It specifies CASSYPSLDRRDGYTF.

This rearrangement joins TRBV4-3 to TRBJ1-1; the match to TRBD1 covers 9 bases. Germline V lookup: CDR1 LGHNA, CDR2 YSLEER. With 5 bases clipped from V and 10 bases from J, the junction kept 11 bases outside the gene matches. CDR3 length: 14 amino acids. The CDR3 is CASSERTGVGAAFF. The CDR3 DNA reads as TGCGCCAGCAGCGAACGGACAGGGGTTGGGGCAGCTTTCTTT.

This clonotype was observed many times. The CDR3 protein is CASSFGYSSYEQYF. The CDR3 nucleotides read TGCGCCAGCAGCTTTGGCTACAGCTCCTACGAGCAGTACTTC. The chain employs TRBV5-1 and TRBJ2-7, with unresolved D. The V end lost 2 bases, the J end lost 0 bases, and 9 bases lay between the germline ends. The germline gives CDR1 SGHRS, CDR2 YFSETQ. This CDR3 is 14 amino acids long.

This clonotype was recorded many times. The gene calls are TRBV7-8 and TRBJ2-1; D remains ambiguous. Germline loops: CDR1 SGHVS, CDR2 FQNEAQ. There are 14 residues in the CDR3. Trimming stripped 11 bases from V and 0 bases from J, with 14 bases between. CDR3 bases: TGTGCCTCACATCCCCGGAGCTCCTACAATGAGCAGTTCTTC. This encodes CASHPRSSYNEQFF.

This clonotype was picked up many times. CDR3 in DNA: TGTGCCAGCAGCCCAGGAGGCGACACCGGGGAGCTGTTTTTT. This translates into CASSPGGDTGELFF. The chain joins TRBV9 to TRBJ2-2; weak D call: TRBD2 (5 bases). V lost 4 bases to trimming and J lost 3 bases, with 10 bases between them. Germline V gene sequence: CDR1 SGDLS, CDR2 YYNGEE. The CDR3 is 14 amino acids.

The CDR3 region is CASSLVTAGLYNEQFF. The CDR3 coding sequence is TGTGCCAGCAGCTTAGTAACAGCGGGGCTGTACAATGAGCAGTTCTTC. This sequence joins TRBV7-9 and TRBJ2-1; 7 bases fit TRBD2. Germline CDR1 is SEHNR and CDR2 is FQNEAQ (reference sequence). CDR3 size: 16 residues. The ends lost 1 base at V and 4 bases at J; junction bases unmatched: 7. The full variable domain, its missing parts supplied by reference TRBV7-9 and TRBJ2-1, is DTGVSQNPRHKITKRGQNVTFRCDPISEHNRLYWYRQTLGQGPEFLTYFQNEAQLEKSRLLSDRFSAERPKGSFSTLEIQRTEQGDSAMYLCASSLVTAGLYNEQFFGPGTRLTVL.

This clonotype was counted ten times or more. The chain is built from TRBV4-2 and TRBJ2-7, with 9 bases matching TRBD2. The trim removed 0 bases at V and 3 bases at J, leaving 3 bases unmatched. Germline CDR1 reads LGHNA; CDR2 reads YNFKEQ. This CDR3 has 15 residues. The CDR3 sequence is CASSQELAGHYEQYF. The CDR3 region has the DNA TGTGCCAGCAGCCAAGAACTAGCGGGCCACTACGAGCAGTACTTC.

Points on this clonotype: One base away lies a much larger clone, so this may be a sequencing read error. J is TRBJ1-4 and V is TRBV27; D is unclear. The CDR3 contains 13 residues. V lost 3 bases to trimming and J lost 7 bases, with 9 bases between them. Germline-derived CDR1 and CDR2 are MNHEY and SMNVEV (reference sequence). In DNA, the CDR3 is TGTGCCAGCAGTTTCCAGACAAGTGAAAAACTGTTTTTT. Its protein is CASSFQTSEKLFF.